The entry below describes one T cell receptor (beta chain). Its antigen remains unknown. Between the trimmed V and J ends, which lost 2 bases and 5 bases, there was a span of 15 bases. The CDR3 runs 15 residues. Clones were sequenced by immunoSEQ multiplex PCR, and TCRdb holds only the in-frame ones, with some missing. The table includes roughly 97,000 clones, 91% detected once. This specimen belongs to a study of graft-versus-host responses after intestinal transplantation. The receptor was derived from a human donor who was the organ donor for an intestinal transplant. Specimen: unstimulated CD4+ T cells sorted from spleen or lymph node cells, collected before transplant. The chain is built from TRBV23-1 and TRBJ1-2, with D possibly TRBD1 on 5 matching bases. TRBV23-1 is reported as an ORF; its role is uncertain. CDR3 DNA sequence: TGCGCCAGCAGTCAAGGAGCCGCAGGGCTTTATGGCTACACCTTC. This gives the protein CASSQGAAGLYGYTF.